A single sample is the source of the 2 T cell receptor beta chains below, sequenced in a study of T cell repertoires in cytomegalovirus infection. In TCRdb, the reads were re-called with MiXCR into one record per CDR3 protein. The sample records 630,000 or so distinct CDR3 sequences, about 24% being singletons. Material for sequencing was CD8+ T cells from PBMCs. The receptors stem from a human donor in good health (CMV status not recorded). Some clones in this sample may be carry-over from other donors' samples.

This clonotype has ten or more counts. The chain has TRBV19 and TRBJ2-3; the D gene is possibly TRBD2 (6 bases). This CDR3 is built from 15 residues. Germline V gene lookup returns CDR1 LNHDA and CDR2 SQIVND (reference sequence). Trimming removed 4 bases from V and 3 bases from J, with 14 bases in between. DNA for the CDR3: TGTGCCAGTAGTACAGGAGGGGAGGTGACAGATACGCAGTATTTT. It specifies CASSTGGEVTDTQYF.

V usage is TRBV6-8 and J usage is TRBJ2-1; TRBD1 might be the D (5 bases). Trimming left V 8 bases short and J 8 bases short, with 13 bases between. The germline V gene encodes CDR1 MNHGY and CDR2 SAAAGT. This CDR3 region has 12 residues. CDR3 sequence reads: CASGTQGHEQFF. The CDR3 region has the DNA TGTGCCAGCGGTACGCAGGGCCATGAGCAGTTCTTC.